This T cell receptor (beta chain) comes out of a study of CD8 T cells in Susac syndrome. V lost 5 bases, J lost 7 bases, and 8 bases lay in between. The CDR3 length is 11 residues. Germline V gives CDR1 SEHNR, CDR2 FQNEAQ (reference sequence). An amount of RNA that ranged from roughly 0.5 to 1 ug was reverse transcribed with random hexamers. The TCR beta CDR3 was amplified by immunoSEQ multiplex PCR across 54 Vbeta, 13 Jbeta. TCRdb reprocessed the immunoSEQ multiplex PCR reads via MiXCR and lists one record per CDR3 protein. This sample has some 70,000 distinct CDR3 sequences, with approximately 96% found just once. Sequencing of TCR beta drew on CD8+ and CD4+ T cells from blood.

The material sequenced was CD8+ T cells from PBMCs. This TCR was sampled from a human donor with multiple sclerosis. J is TRBJ2-5 and V is TRBV7-9; a weak D match, TRBD2 (5 bases). This chain's CDR3 is CASSPDWTQYF. In DNA form, the CDR3 reads TGTGCCAGCAGCCCGGACTGGACCCAGTACTTC.